The clone carrying this T cell receptor (beta chain) qualifies as medium-sized. The antigen remains unidentified. In the same sample, other DNA sequences code for this CDR3. These data belong to a study of OX40 agonist ivuxolimab in advanced cancers. Here immunoSEQ multiplex PCR was the method, and the copy in TCRdb shows in-frame clones only, minus some. The table has roughly 66,000 clones, around four fifths seen once. The study's findings and limits: Some patients who did not respond also had low normalized T-cell clonal expansion.

The source was CD4+ or CD8+ T cells sorted from blood, collected in a trial of the OX40 agonist ivuxolimab. This receptor was identified in an adult with an advanced solid tumor such as melanoma, head and neck, liver or kidney cancer.

The CDR3 nucleotides read TGTGCTAGGGGGACAGAAAACACTGAAGCTTTCTTT. Encoded protein: CARGTENTEAFF. The rearrangement joins TRBV12-5 to TRBJ1-1, with 7 bases identical to TRBD1. In germline, CDR1 is LGHNT, CDR2 FRNRAP. CDR3 size: 12 residues. With 9 bases clipped from V and 2 bases from J, the junction kept 3 bases outside the gene matches. The whole variable domain, remainder taken from reference TRBV12-5 and TRBJ1-1, is DARVTQTPRHKVTEMGQEVTMRCQPILGHNTVFWYRQTMMQGLELLAYFRNRAPLDDSGMPKDRFSAEMPDATLATLKIQPSEPRDSAVYFCARGTENTEAFFGQGTRLTVV.